This T cell receptor (beta chain) was captured by sequencing in a study of blood T cells in healthy people across ages. In germline, CDR1 is SQVTM, CDR2 ANQGSEA. Trimming removed 1 base from V and 7 bases from J, with 10 bases in between. The CDR3 contains 12 residues. A word on this clonotype: Its antigen is currently unknown.

Next came a second PCR, run for roughly 6 to 11 cycles, which used a sample-barcoded 5' primer along with a J-beta primer mix. TCRdb independently ran MiXCR on the 5' RACE reads; one entry per CDR3 protein. This table holds about 780,000 distinct CDR3 sequences, 35% to 50% found once. Findings of the study overall: PBMCs went unsorted, and a conclusive naive versus antigen-experienced comparison was therefore prevented. While age rose, TCR beta diversity per million T cells dropped in a roughly linear way.

The sequenced material came from blood. The genes are TRBV29-1 and TRBJ1-2; D not certain. This sequence originates from an elderly man in good health. CDR3 sequence (DNA): TGCAGCGTTGAAGGGGGTCTTGGTGGCTACACCTTC. Translated, it gives CSVEGGLGGYTF.